Shown below are 32 T cell receptor beta chains from a single sample sequenced in a study of blood T cell repertoires in COVID-19. Only in-frame clones appear in the TCRdb table, and some are missing; sequencing was by immunoSEQ multiplex PCR. The table shows over 80,000 clones, with 90% to 95% occurring only once. The specimen was peripheral blood. These receptor sequences come from a man in his 60s with acute or convalescent COVID-19.

This clone has just one count. The V gene is TRBV10-2, the J gene TRBJ1-2; D gene ambiguous. Trimming stripped 3 bases from V and 14 bases from J, with 16 bases between. CDR1 and CDR2 from the germline V gene are WSHSY and SAAADI. The CDR3 runs 12 residues. This chain's CDR3 is CASSELGWANTF. Written as DNA, the CDR3 is TGCGCCAGCAGTGAATTAGGATGGGCTAATACCTTC.

The chain carries TRBV28 and TRBJ1-6; a possible D gene is TRBD1 (5 bases). The germline gives CDR1 MDHEN, CDR2 SYDVKM. The V end was cut by 5 bases, the J end by 3 bases, with 8 bases between. This CDR3 is 14 amino acids long. The DNA for the CDR3 is TGTGCCAGCAGTGCGACAGTCTATAATTCACCCCTCCACTTT. This sequence encodes CASSATVYNSPLHF.

This clone has more than one count but fewer than ten. The chain carries TRBV15 and TRBJ2-1; no clear D gene. The CDR3 spans 12 residues. V dropped 1 base and J dropped 10 bases, with 8 bases sitting between them. Germline CDR1 LNHNV, CDR2 YYDKDF (reference sequence). The CDR3 region has the DNA TGTGCCACCAGCAGAGCAGGATACGAGCAGTTCTTC. Amino acids: CATSRAGYEQFF.

The chain uses TRBV27 and TRBJ2-5; the D gene is possibly TRBD1 (6 bases). Germline V gives CDR1 MNHEY, CDR2 SMNVEV (reference sequence). V shed 5 bases and J shed 2 bases, with 15 bases lying between them. The CDR3 consists of 15 residues. CDR3 bases: TGTGCCAGCAGTAGCCGAGGGGGTCCACAAGAGACCCAGTACTTC. It specifies CASSSRGGPQETQYF.

This clone was observed a single time. The chain couples TRBV4-3 to TRBJ2-7; D is perhaps TRBD2 (5 bases). This CDR3 is 15 amino acids long. The V end was cut by 0 bases, the J end by 3 bases, with 12 bases between. Germline-derived CDR1 and CDR2 are LGHNA and YSLEER. The CDR3: CASSQDFASNYEQYF. In DNA form, the CDR3 reads TGCGCCAGCAGCCAAGATTTTGCTAGCAACTACGAGCAGTACTTC.

J is TRBJ2-2 and V is TRBV5-1, with D maybe TRBD1 (6 bases). From germline, CDR1 is SGHRS and CDR2 YFSETQ. The CDR3 totals 16 residues. Trimming stripped 0 bases from V and 0 bases from J, with 9 bases between. CDR3 sequence reads: CASSLEGGANTGELFF. CDR3 nucleotide sequence: TGCGCCAGCAGCTTGGAAGGGGGAGCGAACACCGGGGAGCTGTTTTTT.

V is TRBV15 and J is TRBJ2-3; TRBD2 matches at 15 bases. Germline-derived CDR1 and CDR2 are LNHNV and YYDKDF (reference sequence). The CDR3 is 18 amino acids. Trimming at V came to 3 bases and at J to 7 bases, leaving 11 bases not matched to a gene. CDR3 amino acids: CATSSVGLAGGNRYTQYF. CDR3 nucleotides: TGTGCCACCAGCAGCGTTGGACTAGCGGGAGGGAATAGGTATACGCAGTATTTT.

V gene TRBV6-2 or TRBV6-3 combines with J gene TRBJ1-5; D perhaps matches TRBD1 (5 bases). V lost 4 bases, J lost 7 bases, and 17 bases lay in between. CDR3 size: 15 residues. Germline V gives CDR1 MNHEY, CDR2 SVGEGT. The chain's CDR3 is CASSFGSPGGQPQHF. In DNA, the CDR3 is TGTGCCAGCAGTTTCGGGTCCCCCGGGGGGCAGCCCCAGCATTTT.

This sequence joins TRBV2 and TRBJ2-1; 8 nucleotides agree with TRBD2. Per the germline V gene, CDR1 is SNHLY and CDR2 is FYNNEI. J was trimmed by 8 bases and V by 4 bases; bases with no gene match: 13. The CDR3 length is 16 residues. This CDR3 is CASSGRASGSFDEQFF. For the CDR3, the DNA is TGTGCCAGCAGTGGTAGAGCAAGCGGGAGTTTTGATGAGCAGTTCTTC. The complete variable domain, with remaining parts taken from reference TRBV2 and TRBJ2-1, reads EPEVTQTPSHQVTQMGQEVILRCVPISNHLYFYWYRQILGQKVEFLVSFYNNEISEKSEIFDDQFSVERPDGSNFTLKIRSTKLEDSAMYFCASSGRASGSFDEQFFGPGTRLTVL.

The chain links TRBV19 to TRBJ2-1; 9 nucleotides line up with TRBD2. Germline V CDR1 and CDR2: LNHDA, SQIVND (reference sequence). Trimming removed 4 bases from V and 8 bases from J; junction bases left unmatched: 9. This CDR3 spans 15 amino acids. The CDR3 sequence is CASSNGRVAGDEQFF. In nucleotides, the CDR3 is TGTGCCAGTAGTAATGGTAGGGTAGCGGGAGATGAGCAGTTCTTC.

The genes are TRBV11-3 and TRBJ1-1, with 7 bases matching TRBD1. After removal of 8 bases from V and 3 bases from J, the junction contained 9 bases not matched to a gene. Per germline, CDR1 SGHNT and CDR2 YENEEA. The CDR3 runs to 14 residues. The CDR3 bases are TGTGCCAGCCGCAGGGGGGATGGGGACACTGAAGCTTTCTTT. As protein: CASRRGDGDTEAFF.

The chain recombines TRBV7-6 with TRBJ1-1; D might be TRBD1 (5 bases). This CDR3 region has 15 residues. V gave up 1 base and J gave up 1 base, with 10 bases separating them. Looked up from germline, CDR1 is SGHVS and CDR2 is FNYEAQ. The CDR3 here is CASSLGSGSNTEAFF. The CDR3 DNA is TGTGCCAGCAGCTTAGGGTCAGGGTCGAACACTGAAGCTTTCTTT.

The V call is TRBV6-5, the J call TRBJ1-3; D is unresolved. Per the germline V gene, CDR1 is MNHEY and CDR2 is SVGAGI. Trimming took 6 bases from V and 2 from J, leaving 11 bases between them. The CDR3 spans 14 residues. The CDR3 DNA sequence: TGTGCCAGCAGAACCGTAGAGACTGGAAACACCATATATTTT. As protein: CASRTVETGNTIYF.

The gene calls are TRBV7-9 and TRBJ2-1; 9 positions agree with TRBD2. Germline-derived CDR1 and CDR2 are SEHNR and FQNEAQ (reference sequence). V lost 4 bases and J lost 4; bases outside the gene matches: 14. The CDR3 totals 18 residues. CDR3 in DNA: TGTGCCAGCAGCTCCGGCGAGGGGGCGGGAGGGCCTTACAATGAGCAGTTCTTC. Translating gives CASSSGEGAGGPYNEQFF.

This chain joins TRBV4-1 and TRBJ1-4; 9 positions agree with TRBD1. Trimming at V came to 0 bases and at J to 4 bases, leaving 6 bases not matched to a gene. Germline loops: CDR1 MGHRA, CDR2 YSYEKL. The CDR3 totals 17 residues. This CDR3 reads CASSQDFGTGFNEKLFF. The CDR3 coding sequence is TGCGCCAGCAGCCAAGATTTCGGGACAGGGTTTAATGAAAAACTGTTTTTT.

The chain uses TRBV5-1 and TRBJ1-1, with 9 nucleotides matching TRBD1. The CDR3 sequence is 16 residues long. Unmatched junction bases numbered 8, after V lost 1 base and J lost 4 bases. CDR1 is SGHRS and CDR2 is YFSETQ in the germline V gene. The DNA for the CDR3 is TGCGCCAGCAGCTTGAGACAGGGGGTCCTGAGCACTGAAGCTTTCTTT. Residues: CASSLRQGVLSTEAFF.

The chain recombines TRBV5-1 with TRBJ1-4; 8 bases map to TRBD1. The CDR3 covers 15 residues. Germline lookup yields CDR1 SGHRS and CDR2 YFSETQ. With V trimmed by 0 bases and J by 9 bases, 7 bases remained unmatched. CDR3 DNA: TGCGCCAGCAGCTTGGCAGGGGGCGCTGGTCAAAAACTGTTTTTT. It encodes CASSLAGGAGQKLFF.

The chain links TRBV10-3 to TRBJ2-5, with D perhaps matching TRBD1 (6 bases). V was pared by 6 bases and J by 1 base, with 6 bases between. The length of the CDR3 is 12 residues. CDR1 and CDR2 (germline): ENHRY, SYGVKD. The CDR3 region has the DNA TGTGCCATCAGGGACAGCCAAGAGACCCAGTACTTC. Amino acid sequence: CAIRDSQETQYF.

The V call is TRBV29-1, the J call TRBJ1-1; TRBD1 matches at 7 bases. The CDR3 has 13 residues. Germline CDR1 SQVTM, CDR2 ANQGSEA. Trimming removed 5 bases from V and 4 bases from J; junction bases left unmatched: 7. CDR3: CSVPDRVGTEAFF. Here the CDR3 DNA reads TGCAGCGTTCCCGACAGGGTCGGCACTGAAGCTTTCTTT.

This clone was counted a single time. CDR3: CSASSDGTGVDEAFF. CDR3 DNA sequence: TGCAGTGCTAGTAGCGATGGGACAGGGGTTGATGAAGCTTTCTTT. This sequence joins TRBV20-1 and TRBJ1-1; TRBD1 matches 10 bases. Germline lookup yields CDR1 DFQATT and CDR2 SNEGSKA (reference sequence). Unmatched junction bases numbered 11, after V lost 3 bases and J lost 7 bases. The CDR3 has 15 residues.

The chain links TRBV10-2 to TRBJ1-4; unclear D gene. V shed 4 bases and J shed 4 bases, with 7 bases lying between them. This CDR3 region has 13 residues. Germline assignment: CDR1 WSHSY and CDR2 SAAADI. As DNA, the CDR3 is TGCGCCAGCAGTGTACAGATTAATGAAAAACTGTTTTTT. This translates into CASSVQINEKLFF.

The V call is TRBV3-1 (or the pseudogene TRBV3-2), the J call TRBJ1-4; tentatively, D is TRBD1 (6 bases). The CDR3 is 13 amino acids. The germline CDR1 and CDR2 sequences are LGHDT and YNNKEL (reference sequence). V was clipped by 4 bases and J by 8 bases, with 11 bases between them. The CDR3 reads CASSRGGGEKLFF. CDR3 nucleotide sequence: TGTGCCAGCAGCCGGGGAGGGGGAGAAAAACTGTTTTTT.

This sequence joins TRBV28 and TRBJ2-3, with 9 bases aligning to TRBD1. This CDR3 contains 16 residues. Trimming at V came to 6 bases and at J to 4 bases, leaving 11 bases not matched to a gene. Germline V gene sequence: CDR1 MDHEN, CDR2 SYDVKM. In nucleotides, the CDR3 is TGTGCCAGCAGACGAGGGGACAGGGAAGTAGCAGATACGCAGTATTTT. Its translation is CASRRGDREVADTQYF.

This clone was detected a few times. The V and J genes are TRBV5-1 and TRBJ2-3; 11 positions match TRBD2. CDR3 length equals 16 residues. J gave up 0 bases and V 4 bases, and 4 bases lay outside the gene matches. CDR1 is SGHRS, CDR2 YFSETQ, per germline. The CDR3 bases are TGCGCCAGCAGCCCGGGACTAGCGGTTAGCACAGATACGCAGTATTTT. It codes for CASSPGLAVSTDTQYF.

V usage is TRBV7-9 and J usage is TRBJ2-7; weak D call: TRBD1 (6 bases). V gave up 5 bases and J gave up 0 bases, with 14 bases separating them. The CDR3 is made up of 15 amino acids. The germline gives CDR1 SEHNR, CDR2 FQNEAQ (reference sequence). The CDR3 nucleotides read TGTGCCAGCAGCACTGACAGGATGAGCTCCTACGAGCAGTACTTC. This sequence encodes CASSTDRMSSYEQYF. Filled out from reference TRBV7-9 and TRBJ2-7, the complete variable domain reads DTGVSQNPRHKITKRGQNVTFRCDPISEHNRLYWYRQTLGQGPEFLTYFQNEAQLEKSRLLSDRFSAERPKGSFSTLEIQRTEQGDSAMYLCASSTDRMSSYEQYFGPGTRLTVT.

This chain joins TRBV21-1 and TRBJ1-1; TRBD1 is taken as the D call from the table, unchecked against the DNA. TRBV21-1 is classified as a pseudogene. The CDR3 is 15 residues long. As DNA, the CDR3 is TGTGCCAGCAGCACGACCGGGACAGCCAACACTGAAGCTTTCTTT. Translating gives CASSTTGTANTEAFF.

V and J are TRBV11-3 and TRBJ2-4, with TRBD2 as a possible D gene (7 bases). Germline assignment: CDR1 SGHNT and CDR2 YENEEA. Trimming took off 1 base at V and 9 bases at J, with 10 bases between the two ends. The CDR3 is 13 amino acids. The CDR3 is CASSLVGGAIQYF. The CDR3 bases are TGTGCCAGCAGCTTAGTTGGGGGGGCCATTCAGTACTTC.

This clone appeared once. The chain couples TRBV29-1 to TRBJ1-1; D may be TRBD1 (5 bases). The V end lost 4 bases, the J end lost 6 bases, and 12 bases lay between the germline ends. CDR1 is SQVTM, CDR2 ANQGSEA, per germline. The CDR3 extends over 12 amino acids. The CDR3 coding sequence is TGCAGCGTTGTTTTTGGGGGGGCTGAAGCTTTCTTT. It specifies CSVVFGGAEAFF.

The chain has TRBV10-2 and TRBJ1-1; no definite D call. The length of the CDR3 is 13 residues. Germline V CDR1 and CDR2: WSHSY, SAAADI. Trimming shortened V by 6 bases and J by 7 bases, and 15 bases separated the two germline ends. The CDR3 sequence is CASRTEGMGEAFF. The CDR3 DNA sequence: TGCGCCAGCAGGACGGAGGGTATGGGTGAAGCTTTCTTT.

This chain uses TRBV28 with TRBJ2-7; 9 bases are a match to TRBD1. Trimming removed 2 bases from V and 2 bases from J; junction bases left unmatched: 7. This CDR3 has 16 amino acids. Germline V gene sequence: CDR1 MDHEN, CDR2 SYDVKM. DNA of the CDR3: TGTGCCAGCAGTTTAACCGGGACAGGGCGAACCTACGAGCAGTACTTC. As protein: CASSLTGTGRTYEQYF.

The chain links TRBV4-3 to TRBJ1-1; D unclear. Trimming cost V 0 bases and J 4 bases, with 21 bases left between them. The CDR3 runs to 18 residues. Germline CDR1 reads LGHNA; CDR2 reads YSLEER. The CDR3: CASSQDRQASDFGTEAFF. In DNA, the CDR3 is TGCGCCAGCAGCCAAGATAGGCAGGCGTCGGACTTCGGCACTGAAGCTTTCTTT.

CDR3 nucleotide sequence: TGTGCCAGCAGCTTAGCGGGTGGGGGGGAAGTTTCTCTGTATTTT. Protein sequence: CASSLAGGGEVSLYF. The gene calls are TRBV7-2 and TRBJ2-3; TRBD2 agrees at 7 bases. The CDR3 spans 15 residues. After removal of 0 bases from V and 14 bases from J, the junction contained 14 bases not matched to a gene. In germline, CDR1 is SGHTA, CDR2 FQGNSA.